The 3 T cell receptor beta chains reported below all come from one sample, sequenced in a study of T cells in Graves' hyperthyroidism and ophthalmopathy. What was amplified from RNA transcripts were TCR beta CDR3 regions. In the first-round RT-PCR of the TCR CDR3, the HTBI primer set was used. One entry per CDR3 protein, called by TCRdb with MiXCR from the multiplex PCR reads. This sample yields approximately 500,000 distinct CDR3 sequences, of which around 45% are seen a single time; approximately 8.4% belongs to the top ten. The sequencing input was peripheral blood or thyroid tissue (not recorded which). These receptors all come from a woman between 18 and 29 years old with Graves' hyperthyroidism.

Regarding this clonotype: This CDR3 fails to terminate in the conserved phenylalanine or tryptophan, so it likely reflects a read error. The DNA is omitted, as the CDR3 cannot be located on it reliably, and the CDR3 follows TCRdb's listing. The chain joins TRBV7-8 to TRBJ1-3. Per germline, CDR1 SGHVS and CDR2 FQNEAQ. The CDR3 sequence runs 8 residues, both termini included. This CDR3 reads CASSFITH.

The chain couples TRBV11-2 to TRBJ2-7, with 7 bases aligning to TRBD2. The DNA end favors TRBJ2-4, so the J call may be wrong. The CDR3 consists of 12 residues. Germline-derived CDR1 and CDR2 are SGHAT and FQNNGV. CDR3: CASSREGTIQYF. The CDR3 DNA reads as TGTGCCAGCAGCAGGGAGGGTACCATTCAGTACTTC.

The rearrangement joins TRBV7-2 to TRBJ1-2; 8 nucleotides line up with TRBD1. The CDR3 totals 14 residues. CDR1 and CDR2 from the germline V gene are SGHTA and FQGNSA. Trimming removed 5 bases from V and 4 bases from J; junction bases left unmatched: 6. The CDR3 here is CASSPGTGTYGYTF. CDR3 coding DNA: TGTGCCAGCAGCCCCGGGACAGGCACCTATGGCTACACCTTC.